This T cell receptor beta chain was captured by sequencing in a study of cytomegalovirus exposure and HLA in healthy donors. This PCR relied on a set of 60 Vbeta primers and 13 Jbeta primers. As processed by the authors: Some 11 million of the about 80 million unique TCR beta chains counted in a later analysis were shared. Only in-frame clones appear in the TCRdb table, and some are missing; sequencing was by immunoSEQ multiplex PCR. V and J calls and clone size are copied from that table; D and trimming were computed from the DNA. The sample yields approximately 210,000 clones, around 86% seen once. CDR1 and CDR2 from the germline V gene are SGDLS and YYNGEE. Trimming took 3 bases from V and 2 from J, leaving 14 bases between them. This CDR3 contains 15 residues. Turning to this clone: The antigen is undetermined.

Broader study findings: Earlier analysis looked at TCR beta V segments, and most were productive about 90% or about 30% of the time. In a later analysis, HLA-associated beta chains showed higher expansion and lower generation probabilities than comparable chains.

The sequenced sample was PBMCs. This TCR was recovered from a woman in her 50s in good health and CMV-seropositive. The V and J genes are TRBV9 and TRBJ1-1, with D perhaps matching TRBD1 (5 bases). The CDR3 here is CASSEGSLANTEAFF. CDR3 coding DNA: TGTGCCAGCAGCGAGGGGTCGCTTGCAAACACTGAAGCTTTCTTT.